This T cell receptor beta chain was sequenced in a study of technical replicates of blood from a handful of donors. Only in-frame clones appear in the TCRdb table, and some are missing; sequencing was by immunoSEQ multiplex PCR. The sample shows 65,000 to 85,000 clones, nearly 95% of them seen only once. This CDR3 spans 18 amino acids. V shed 2 bases, J shed 0 bases, and the junction held 10 bases outside the gene matches. Germline V CDR1 and CDR2: SGHDT, YYEEEE. The rearrangement uses TRBV5-6 and TRBJ2-3; 9 bases line up with TRBD2. The clonotype originates from a human donor in good health. The sequenced sample was T cells isolated from PBMCs. The CDR3 is CASSFFTAGGTSTDTQYF. The CDR3 DNA reads TGTGCCAGCAGCTTCTTCACAGCGGGAGGCACTAGCACAGATACGCAGTATTTT.